These T cell receptor beta chains were read from a single sample in a study of early T cells in non-severe SARS-CoV-2 infection. TCRdb redid the calling of the 5' RACE reads with MiXCR, one entry per CDR3 protein. The sample carries 55,000 to 75,000 distinct CDR3 sequences, about 7.7% recorded once. The sample comprised whole blood. Source of these receptors: an adult who was a healthcare worker with PCR-confirmed SARS-CoV-2 infection or an uninfected control (not recorded which). Each CDR3 is given with its conserved first and last residue. The order of the fields is CDR3 length, V gene, J gene, CDR3 protein.

16,TRBV7-9,TRBJ1-2,CASSYRTGGINYGYTF
16,TRBV7-9,TRBJ2-7,CASSGGVGRGDYEQYF
13,TRBV19,TRBJ2-1,CASSDPRWSEQFF
14,TRBV2,TRBJ1-6,CASTTQGINSPLHF
13,TRBV6-6,TRBJ2-3,CAIRAASTDTQYF
11,TRBV25-1,TRBJ2-1,CASSEFYEQFF
14,TRBV24-1,TRBJ1-1,CATSDSQGNTEAFF
13,TRBV2,TRBJ1-5,CASSGRGGQPQHF
15,TRBV12-5,TRBJ1-1,CASGRGTGPNTEAFF
15,TRBV29-1,TRBJ2-3,CSVPGQGTSTDTQYF
20,TRBV15,TRBJ2-1,CATSRFAGTSGTIGQDEQFF
13,TRBV28,TRBJ2-7,CASMYSPLNEQYF
15,TRBV5-1,TRBJ2-7,CASSLGLAGGNEQYF
16,TRBV5-1,TRBJ2-3,CASSTGLAGLTDTQYF
16,TRBV19,TRBJ2-7,CASRNPERQENYEQYF
11,TRBV20-1,TRBJ2-7,CSAARLDEQYF
16,TRBV18,TRBJ2-1,CASSPLVGERGNEQFF
14,TRBV20-1,TRBJ1-1,CSASLRGGNTEAFF
18,TRBV24-1,TRBJ2-1,CATSDLGSSGTSYNEQFF
14,TRBV7-2,TRBJ2-1,CASSLRDGYNEQFF
17,TRBV20-1,TRBJ1-5,CSASSWDSRLRNQPQHF
14,TRBV7-9,TRBJ1-6,CASSSPGRGSPLHF
15,TRBV20-1,TRBJ2-7,CSAEVIRGYSYEQYF
15,TRBV7-9,TRBJ2-2,CASNSGQVFTGELFF
15,TRBV7-3,TRBJ2-1,CASSPYPRGQNEQFF
14,TRBV6-5,TRBJ1-1,CASSSATVITEAFF
16,TRBV29-1,TRBJ2-2,CSVEDPGREDTGELFF
17,TRBV7-3,TRBJ2-7,CASSLIGAGGTSYEQYF
14,TRBV28,TRBJ2-1,CASSLAGGDNEQFF
15,TRBV5-6,TRBJ2-1,CASSLEASFDNEQSF
15,TRBV20-1,TRBJ2-7,CSASPPVAGSYEQYF
12,TRBV11-2,TRBJ2-3,CASSPSADTQYF
13,TRBV20-1,TRBJ2-7,CSAPGTGSYEQYF
14,TRBV5-5,TRBJ2-5,CASSLDLGAETQYF
14,TRBV7-9,TRBJ2-7,CASSLGGRSYEQYF
13,TRBV20-1,TRBJ1-2,CSAAPGLTYGYTF
14,TRBV20-1,TRBJ2-1,CSATSAHFGNEQFF
15,TRBV27,TRBJ2-1,CASRIAGPTYNEQFF
15,TRBV11-2,TRBJ2-1,CASSLDLITSNEQFF
15,TRBV20-1,TRBJ2-1,CSARIAGGPYNEQFF
16,TRBV5-1,TRBJ2-5,CASSTTSGRTLETQYF
15,TRBV20-1,TRBJ2-7,CSARDYTGGGYEQYF
14,TRBV7-9,TRBJ2-1,CASSQLQGSDEQFF
14,TRBV6-5,TRBJ1-1,CASSMGGGGTEAFF
13,TRBV9,TRBJ1-4,CASSVGGSRKLFF
15,TRBV20-1,TRBJ2-3,CSARRTSGRGDTQYF
14,TRBV5-1,TRBJ2-1,CASSLAQVTDEQFF
16,TRBV7-2,TRBJ1-2,CASSRYGQGRDYGYTF
14,TRBV4-1,TRBJ2-1,CASSQEERWNEQFF
14,TRBV19,TRBJ2-7,CASSIDISRAEQYF
13,TRBV30,TRBJ2-7,CACTPGQGARQYF
14,TRBV7-2,TRBJ2-2,CASSLVGNTGELFF
14,TRBV29-1,TRBJ2-1,CSVEKAGGPNEQFF
15,TRBV2,TRBJ2-5,CASSDRAGVEETQYF
16,TRBV28,TRBJ1-2,CASGSPSRTDNYGYTF
15,TRBV7-9,TRBJ1-5,CASSLGTGEDQPQHF